This record covers a single TCR beta chain. These data are taken from a study of blood T cell repertoires in COVID-19. Background on the study: Donors in the United States, Italy and Spain gave samples during acute or convalescent COVID-19. Sources were T cells, B-cell-depleted T cells, or PBMCs; the material itself was cDNA or gDNA.

The CDR3 totals 15 residues. The germline V gene has CDR1 PRHDT and CDR2 FYEKMQ (reference sequence). The V segment lost 2 bases and the J segment 3 bases; nucleotides outside the gene matches: 5. Libraries were prepared by immunoSEQ multiplex PCR; TCRdb keeps only in-frame clonotypes and omits some of them. The sample includes 300,000 or so clones, 90% seen only once; the top ten take roughly 1.1%. This receptor was identified in a woman in her thirties who had recovered from COVID-19. The source material was PBMCs or T cells enriched from blood (not recorded which). This chain connects TRBV13 to TRBJ2-7, with TRBD2 identical over 9 bases. CDR3 protein: CASSLRSGRFYEQYF. The CDR3 DNA reads as TGTGCCAGCAGCTTACGGAGCGGGAGGTTCTACGAGCAGTACTTC.